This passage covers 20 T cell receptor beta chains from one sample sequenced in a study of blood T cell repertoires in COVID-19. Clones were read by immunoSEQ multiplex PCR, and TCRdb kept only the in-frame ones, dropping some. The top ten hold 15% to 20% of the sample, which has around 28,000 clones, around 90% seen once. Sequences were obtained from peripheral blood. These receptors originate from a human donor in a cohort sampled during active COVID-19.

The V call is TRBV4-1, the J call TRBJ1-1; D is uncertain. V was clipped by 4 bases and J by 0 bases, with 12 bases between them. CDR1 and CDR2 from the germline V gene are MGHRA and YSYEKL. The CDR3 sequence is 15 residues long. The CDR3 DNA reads TGCGCCAGCAGCCCCGCAGGCAGCATGAACACTGAAGCTTTCTTT. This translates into CASSPAGSMNTEAFF.

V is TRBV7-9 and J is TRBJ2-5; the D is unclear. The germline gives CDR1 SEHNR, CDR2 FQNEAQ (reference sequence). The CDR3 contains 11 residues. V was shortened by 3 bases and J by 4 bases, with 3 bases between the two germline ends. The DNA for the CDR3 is TGTGCCAGCAGCTTTCTAGAGACCCAGTACTTC. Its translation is CASSFLETQYF.

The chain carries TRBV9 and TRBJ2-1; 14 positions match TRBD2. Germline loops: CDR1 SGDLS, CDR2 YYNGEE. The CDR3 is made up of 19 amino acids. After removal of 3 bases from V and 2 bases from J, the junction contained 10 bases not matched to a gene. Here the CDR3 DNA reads TGTGCCAGCAGCGCAACCGGGACTAGCGGGAGTGGGACCTACAATGAGCAGTTCTTC. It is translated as CASSATGTSGSGTYNEQFF.

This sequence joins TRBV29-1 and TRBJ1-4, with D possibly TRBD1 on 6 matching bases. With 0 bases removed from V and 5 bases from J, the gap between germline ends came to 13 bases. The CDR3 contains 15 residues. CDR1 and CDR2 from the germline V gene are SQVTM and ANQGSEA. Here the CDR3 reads CSVEDNRDGNEKLFF. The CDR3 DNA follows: TGCAGCGTTGAAGACAACAGGGATGGAAATGAAAAACTGTTTTTT.

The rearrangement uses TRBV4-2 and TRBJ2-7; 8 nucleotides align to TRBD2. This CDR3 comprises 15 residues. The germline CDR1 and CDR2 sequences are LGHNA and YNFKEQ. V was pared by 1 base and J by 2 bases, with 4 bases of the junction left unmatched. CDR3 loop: CASSQGTSSTYEQYF. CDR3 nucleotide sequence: TGTGCCAGCAGCCAAGGGACTAGCAGCACCTACGAGCAGTACTTC.

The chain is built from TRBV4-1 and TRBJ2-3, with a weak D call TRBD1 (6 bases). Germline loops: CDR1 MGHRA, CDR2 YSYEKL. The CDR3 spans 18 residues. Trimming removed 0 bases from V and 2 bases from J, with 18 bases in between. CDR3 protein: CASSQDLVRGFLTDTQYF. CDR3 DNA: TGCGCCAGCAGCCAAGATCTTGTTAGGGGGTTCCTCACAGATACGCAGTATTTT.

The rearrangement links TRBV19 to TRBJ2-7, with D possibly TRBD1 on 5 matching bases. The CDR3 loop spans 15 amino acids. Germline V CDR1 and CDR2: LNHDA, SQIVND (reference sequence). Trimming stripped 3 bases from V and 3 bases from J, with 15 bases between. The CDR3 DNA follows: TGTGCCAGTAGTATGGTGGGTCAAGGGGTCTACGAGCAGTACTTC. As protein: CASSMVGQGVYEQYF. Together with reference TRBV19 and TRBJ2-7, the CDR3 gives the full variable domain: DGGITQSPKYLFRKEGQNVTLSCEQNLNHDAMYWYRQDPGQGLRLIYYSQIVNDFQKGDIAEGYSVSREKKESFPLTVTSAQKNPTAFYLCASSMVGQGVYEQYFGPGTRLTVT.

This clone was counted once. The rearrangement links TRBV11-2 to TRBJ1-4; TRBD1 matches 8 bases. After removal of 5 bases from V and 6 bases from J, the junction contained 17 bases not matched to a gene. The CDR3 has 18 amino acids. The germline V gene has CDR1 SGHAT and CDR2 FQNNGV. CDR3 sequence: CASSPRTGLLRLDEKLFF. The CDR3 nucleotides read TGTGCCAGCAGCCCCCGGACAGGGTTATTGCGTCTGGATGAAAAACTGTTTTTT.

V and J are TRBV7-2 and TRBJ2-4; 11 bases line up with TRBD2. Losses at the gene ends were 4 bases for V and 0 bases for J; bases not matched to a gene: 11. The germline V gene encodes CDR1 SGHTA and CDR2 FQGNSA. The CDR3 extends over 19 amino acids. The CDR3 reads CASSSTSGLAALAKNIQYF. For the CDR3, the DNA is TGTGCCAGCAGCTCAACATCGGGACTAGCGGCACTAGCCAAAAACATTCAGTACTTC. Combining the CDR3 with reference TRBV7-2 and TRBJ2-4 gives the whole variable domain GAGVSQSPSNKVTEKGKDVELRCDPISGHTALYWYRQSLGQGLEFLIYFQGNSAPDKSGLPSDRFSAERTGGSVSTLTIQRTQQEDSAVYLCASSSTSGLAALAKNIQYFGAGTRLSVL.

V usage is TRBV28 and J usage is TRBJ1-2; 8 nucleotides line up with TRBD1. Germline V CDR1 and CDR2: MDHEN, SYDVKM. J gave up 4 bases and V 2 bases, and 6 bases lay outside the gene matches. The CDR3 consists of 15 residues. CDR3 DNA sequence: TGTGCCAGCAGTTTAATCGGACAGGGCGTCTATGGCTACACCTTC. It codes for CASSLIGQGVYGYTF.

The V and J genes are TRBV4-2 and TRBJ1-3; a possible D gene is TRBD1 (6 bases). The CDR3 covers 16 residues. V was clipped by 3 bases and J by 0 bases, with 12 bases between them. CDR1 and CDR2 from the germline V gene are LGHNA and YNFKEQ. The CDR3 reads CASSQAQGSSGNTIYF. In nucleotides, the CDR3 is TGTGCCAGCAGCCAGGCACAGGGTAGCTCTGGAAACACCATATATTTT.

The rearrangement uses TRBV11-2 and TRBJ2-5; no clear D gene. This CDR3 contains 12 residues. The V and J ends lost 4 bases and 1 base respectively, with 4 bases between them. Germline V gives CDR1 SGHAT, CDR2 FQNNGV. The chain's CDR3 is CASSSGQETQYF. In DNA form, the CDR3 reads TGTGCCAGCAGCTCCGGCCAAGAGACCCAGTACTTC. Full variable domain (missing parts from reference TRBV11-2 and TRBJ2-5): EAGVAQSPRYKIIEKRQSVAFWCNPISGHATLYWYQQILGQGPKLLIQFQNNGVVDDSQLPKDRFSAERLKGVDSTLKIQPAKLEDSAVYLCASSSGQETQYFGPGTRLLVL.

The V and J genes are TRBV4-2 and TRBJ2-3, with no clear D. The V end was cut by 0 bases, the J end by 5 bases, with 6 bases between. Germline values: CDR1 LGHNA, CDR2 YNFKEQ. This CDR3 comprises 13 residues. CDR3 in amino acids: CASSQDERDTQYF. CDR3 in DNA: TGTGCCAGCAGCCAAGATGAGAGAGATACGCAGTATTTT.

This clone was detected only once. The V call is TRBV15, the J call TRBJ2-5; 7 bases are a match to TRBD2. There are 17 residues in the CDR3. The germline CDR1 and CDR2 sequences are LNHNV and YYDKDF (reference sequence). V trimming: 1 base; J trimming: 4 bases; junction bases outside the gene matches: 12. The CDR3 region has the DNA TGTGCCACCAGCAGAGCCTGGGGCGGGGGTTCAGGAGAGACCCAGTACTTC. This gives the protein CATSRAWGGGSGETQYF. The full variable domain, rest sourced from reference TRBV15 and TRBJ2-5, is DAMVIQNPRYQVTQFGKPVTLSCSQTLNHNVMYWYQQKSSQAPKLLFHYYDKDFNNEADTPDNFQSRRPNTSFCFLDIRSPGLGDTAMYLCATSRAWGGGSGETQYFGPGTRLLVL.

CDR3 DNA: TGTGCCAGTAGTGGATCGGACAGGGGGGACCAAGAGACCCAGTACTTC. This encodes CASSGSDRGDQETQYF. This chain connects TRBV19 to TRBJ2-5; 10 nucleotides align to TRBD1. This CDR3 has 16 residues. Unmatched junction bases numbered 6, after V lost 5 bases and J lost 0 bases. In germline, CDR1 is LNHDA, CDR2 SQIVND (reference sequence).

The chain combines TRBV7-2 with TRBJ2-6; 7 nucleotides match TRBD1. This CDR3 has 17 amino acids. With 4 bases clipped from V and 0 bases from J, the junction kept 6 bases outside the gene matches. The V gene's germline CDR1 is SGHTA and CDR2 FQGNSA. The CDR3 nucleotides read TGTGCCAGCAGCTGGGACAGTCCATACTCTGGGGCCAACGTCCTGACTTTC. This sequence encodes CASSWDSPYSGANVLTF.

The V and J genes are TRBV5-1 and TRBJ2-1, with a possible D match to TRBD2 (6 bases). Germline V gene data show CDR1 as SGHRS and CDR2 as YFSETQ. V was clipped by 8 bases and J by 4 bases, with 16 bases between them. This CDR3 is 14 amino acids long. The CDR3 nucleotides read TGCGCCAGTTCGGCGGGGAGCGCTTACAATGAGCAGTTCTTC. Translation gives CASSAGSAYNEQFF.

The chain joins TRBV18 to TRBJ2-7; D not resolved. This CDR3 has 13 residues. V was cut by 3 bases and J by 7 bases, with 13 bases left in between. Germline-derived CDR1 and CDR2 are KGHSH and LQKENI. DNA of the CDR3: TGTGCCAGCTCACCCGGGTCTTTCCAAGAGCAGTACTTC. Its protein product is CASSPGSFQEQYF.

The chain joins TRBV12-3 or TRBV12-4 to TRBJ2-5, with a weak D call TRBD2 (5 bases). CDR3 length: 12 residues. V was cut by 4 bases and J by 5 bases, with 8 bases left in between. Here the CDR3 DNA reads TGTGCCAGCAGTTACGGCGGGGAGACCCAGTACTTC. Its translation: CASSYGGETQYF.

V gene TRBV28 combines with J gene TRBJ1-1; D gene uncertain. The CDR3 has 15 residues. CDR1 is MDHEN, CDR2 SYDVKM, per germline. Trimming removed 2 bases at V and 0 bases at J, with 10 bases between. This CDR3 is CASSLEATLNTEAFF. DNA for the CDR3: TGTGCCAGCAGTTTAGAGGCGACCCTGAACACTGAAGCTTTCTTT.